Sequencing of this T cell receptor beta chain was carried out in a study of Graves' ophthalmopathy and Graves' hyperthyroidism. Study summary: The study drew peripheral blood at initial diagnosis, before any treatment. Broader study findings: For predicting ophthalmopathy progression, the model had almost 71% sensitivity and 72% to 85% specificity.

RNA transcripts provided the template for amplifying TCR beta CDR3 regions. An opening RT-PCR round employed HTBI primers and preceded a second-round multiplex PCR. TCRdb reprocessed the multiplex PCR reads via MiXCR and lists one record per CDR3 protein. The table records roughly 410,000 distinct CDR3 sequences, 15% of them present only once. This clonotype was observed at least ten times. Its antigen is currently unknown. Clinical symptoms, serum thyroxine, TRAb, thyroid ultrasound and orbital computed tomography determined diagnosis. A roughly 9.7 ml volume of fresh peripheral blood provided the PBMCs. This CDR3 has 14 amino acids. Trimming removed 4 bases at V and 3 bases at J, with 12 bases between. In germline, CDR1 is MNHEY, CDR2 SMNVEV (reference sequence).

What was sequenced was peripheral blood. This clonotype was sampled from a woman under 30 with stable Graves' hyperthyroidism. The chain has TRBV27 and TRBJ1-2; no reliable D call. The CDR3: CASSSLPVDYGYTF. In nucleotides, the CDR3 is TGTGCCAGCAGTTCCCTCCCTGTTGACTATGGCTACACCTTC.